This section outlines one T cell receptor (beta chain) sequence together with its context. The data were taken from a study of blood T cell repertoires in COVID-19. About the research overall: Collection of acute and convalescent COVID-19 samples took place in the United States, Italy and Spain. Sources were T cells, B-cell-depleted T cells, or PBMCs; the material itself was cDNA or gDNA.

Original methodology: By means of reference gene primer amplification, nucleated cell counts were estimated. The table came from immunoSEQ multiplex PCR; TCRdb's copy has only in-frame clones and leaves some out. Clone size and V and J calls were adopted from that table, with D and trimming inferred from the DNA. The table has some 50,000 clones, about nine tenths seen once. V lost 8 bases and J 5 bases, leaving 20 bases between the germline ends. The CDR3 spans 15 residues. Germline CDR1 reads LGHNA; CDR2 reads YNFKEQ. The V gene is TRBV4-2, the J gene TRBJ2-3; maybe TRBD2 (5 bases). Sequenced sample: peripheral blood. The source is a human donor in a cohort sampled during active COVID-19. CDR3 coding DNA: TGTGCCAGCTCCCCAAGCGGAACTATCTTAGATACGCAGTATTTT. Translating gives CASSPSGTILDTQYF.